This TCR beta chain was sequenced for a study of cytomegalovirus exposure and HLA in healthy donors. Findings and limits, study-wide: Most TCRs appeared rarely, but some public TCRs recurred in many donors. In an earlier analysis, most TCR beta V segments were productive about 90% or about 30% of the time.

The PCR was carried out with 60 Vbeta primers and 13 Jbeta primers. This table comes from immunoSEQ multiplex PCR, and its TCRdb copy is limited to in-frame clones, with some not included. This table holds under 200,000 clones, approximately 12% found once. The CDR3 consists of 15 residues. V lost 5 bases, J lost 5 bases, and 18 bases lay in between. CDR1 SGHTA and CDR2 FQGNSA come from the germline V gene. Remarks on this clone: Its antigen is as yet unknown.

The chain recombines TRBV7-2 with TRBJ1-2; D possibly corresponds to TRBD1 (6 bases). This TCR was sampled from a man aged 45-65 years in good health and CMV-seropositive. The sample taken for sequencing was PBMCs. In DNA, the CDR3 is TGTGCCAGCAGCCCCAGAGGGGGGGCGCAGTATGGCTACACCTTC. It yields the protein CASSPRGGAQYGYTF.